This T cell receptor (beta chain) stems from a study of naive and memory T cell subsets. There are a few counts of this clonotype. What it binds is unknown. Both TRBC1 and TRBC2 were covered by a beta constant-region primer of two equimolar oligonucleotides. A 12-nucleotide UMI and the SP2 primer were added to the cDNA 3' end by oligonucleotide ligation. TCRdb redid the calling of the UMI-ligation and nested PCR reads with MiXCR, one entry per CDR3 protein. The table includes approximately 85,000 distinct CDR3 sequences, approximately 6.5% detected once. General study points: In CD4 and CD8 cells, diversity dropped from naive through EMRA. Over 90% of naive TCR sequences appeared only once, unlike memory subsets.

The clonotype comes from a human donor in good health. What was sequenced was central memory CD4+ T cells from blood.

CDR3 loop: CASSLGRGGRGEQYF. The CDR3 nucleotides are TGCGCCAGCAGCTTGGGAAGGGGGGGACGAGGCGAGCAGTACTTC. The chain recombines TRBV5-1 with TRBJ2-7, with TRBD2 as a possible D gene (7 bases). V was pared by 0 bases and J by 6 bases, with 16 bases between. CDR1 and CDR2 (germline): SGHRS, YFSETQ. The CDR3 is 15 residues long.